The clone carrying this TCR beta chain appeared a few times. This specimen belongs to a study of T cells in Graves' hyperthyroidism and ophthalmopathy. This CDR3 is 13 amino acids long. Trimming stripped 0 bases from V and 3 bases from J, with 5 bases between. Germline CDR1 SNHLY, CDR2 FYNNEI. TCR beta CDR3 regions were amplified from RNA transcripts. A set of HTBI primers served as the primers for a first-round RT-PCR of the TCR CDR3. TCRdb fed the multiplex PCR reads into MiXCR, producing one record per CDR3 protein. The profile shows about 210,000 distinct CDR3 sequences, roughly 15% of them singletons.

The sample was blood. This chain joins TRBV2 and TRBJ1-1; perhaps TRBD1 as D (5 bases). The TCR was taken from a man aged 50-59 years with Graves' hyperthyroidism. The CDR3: CASSEAGDTEAFF. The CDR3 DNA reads TGTGCCAGCAGTGAAGCGGGGGACACTGAAGCTTTCTTT.